This note documents a single T cell receptor beta chain sequence. The antigen it binds to is not known. The record has no base qualities; no much larger clone is one base away. The data originate from a study of neoadjuvant nivolumab and ipilimumab in lung cancer (dated by TCRdb to 2019 to 2021). Context from the whole study: Nivolumab was administered intravenously at 3 mg/kg on days 1, 15 and 29, and in the combination arm ipilimumab 1 mg/kg was added on day 1 only. The primary endpoint of the trial was the rate of major pathologic response (MPR) in the intention-to-treat population of each study arm. The trial treated roughly 42 patients with operable NSCLC: approximately 23 were randomized to nivolumab monotherapy and 21 to nivolumab plus ipilimumab. The study compared TCR repertoires in pretherapy (baseline) peripheral blood with TCR repertoires in tumors resected at surgery after neoadjuvant immune checkpoint blockade. Matched pretherapy and resected tumor pairs were analyzed from seven patients, of whom four had been treated with nivolumab and three with nivolumab plus ipilimumab.

As encoded in the germline V gene, CDR1 is SGHRS while CDR2 is YFSETQ. V is trimmed back by 2 bases and J by 5 bases, and the junction contains 7 bases that no gene match accounts for. Taken from cysteine to phenylalanine, the CDR3 has 15 residues. The read is trimmed to its CDR3 DNA, 45 bases read in frame from base 1. The time point label for this specimen denotes: at surgical resection after neoadjuvant nivolumab +/- ipilimumab. The samples were taken from NEOSTAR, a phase 2 randomized trial in operable NSCLC that tested neoadjuvant nivolumab or nivolumab plus ipilimumab, followed by surgery. Libraries were constructed by the immunoSEQ multiplex PCR assay. On the study's bioinformatics: Repertoires were summarized in terms of richness and clonality, and significantly expanded and contracted clones between pre- and post-therapy samples were identified. In its TCRdb copy, this immuneACCESS table keeps in-frame sequences only and misses some clones. Where compared with another copy, unresolved V genes explain less than half of these, and the others have no known cause. The DNA was the basis for D and trimming; V, J and clone size are from that table. This sample comprises some 10,000 clones, approximately 80% of them detected only once. About 3.2% of the sample is in the top ten clones.

Study-wide conclusions, independent of this receptor: A small number of samples underwent TCR sequencing. TCR richness in pretherapy blood showed a positive correlation with richness in tumors resected after neoadjuvant therapy (Spearman R ~ 0.87). Greater TCR richness and clonality were observed in resected tumors than in tumor-adjacent uninvolved lung, and increases were observed in more dual-therapy-treated tumors. From pretherapy to surgery, tumor T-cell richness and clonality increased in three of three dual-therapy tumors but in only two of four nivolumab-treated tumors. No significant correlation was found between TCR clonality and pathologic tumor regression, and only a single major-pathologic-response sample was available for the analysis of TCR clonality versus pathologic tumor regression.

Rearrangement joined TRBV5-1 to TRBJ2-1, with 7 bases in between that match TRBD1. This material consisted of tumor tissue, taken after neoadjuvant nivolumab, alone or with ipilimumab, at or shortly before surgery. The receptor was isolated from an adult with non-small cell lung cancer. The CDR3 protein: CASSFPRGSNNEQFF. DNA sequence: TGCGCCAGCAGCTTCCCCAGGGGGTCCAACAATGAGCAGTTCTTC.